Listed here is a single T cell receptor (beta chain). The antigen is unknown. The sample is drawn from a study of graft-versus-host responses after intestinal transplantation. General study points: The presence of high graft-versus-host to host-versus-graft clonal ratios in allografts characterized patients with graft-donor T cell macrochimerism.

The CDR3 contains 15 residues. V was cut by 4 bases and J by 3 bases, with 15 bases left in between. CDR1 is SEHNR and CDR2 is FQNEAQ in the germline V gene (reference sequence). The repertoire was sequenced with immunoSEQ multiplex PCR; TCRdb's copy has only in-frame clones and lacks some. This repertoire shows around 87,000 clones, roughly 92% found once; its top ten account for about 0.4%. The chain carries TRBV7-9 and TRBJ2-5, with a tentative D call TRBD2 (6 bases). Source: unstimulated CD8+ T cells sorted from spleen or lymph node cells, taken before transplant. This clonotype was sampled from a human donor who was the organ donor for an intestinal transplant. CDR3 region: CASSSLPGEKETQYF. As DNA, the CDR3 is TGTGCCAGCAGCTCTCTCCCGGGGGAAAAAGAGACCCAGTACTTC.